The 15 T cell receptor beta chains listed next were all sequenced from one sample in a study of T cells in tuberculosis. TCRdb's copy holds only in-frame clones and misses some; the assay was immunoSEQ multiplex PCR. The repertoire holds 30,000 to 35,000 clones, with approximately 90% as singletons. The sample was PBMCs. These receptors were obtained from a donor aged 10 to 29 with latent tuberculosis or without tuberculosis infection.

The chain combines TRBV9 with TRBJ1-5; 10 bases map to TRBD1. After removal of 3 bases from V and 5 bases from J, the junction contained 8 bases not matched to a gene. CDR1 SGDLS and CDR2 YYNGEE come from the germline V gene. The CDR3 consists of 16 residues. CDR3 amino acids: CASSGGQGFFDQPQHF. The CDR3 DNA is TGTGCCAGCAGCGGGGGACAGGGGTTTTTCGATCAGCCCCAGCATTTT.

This chain connects TRBV7-2 to TRBJ2-1, with TRBD1 identical over 12 bases. Germline V lookup: CDR1 SGHTA, CDR2 FQGNSA. The CDR3 extends over 14 amino acids. Germline trimming cut 5 bases from V and 7 bases from J; bases unmatched to any gene: 3. The CDR3 bases are TGTGCCAGCAGCCGGGACAGGGGGCTGAATGAGCAGTTCTTC. Translated, it gives CASSRDRGLNEQFF.

The gene calls are TRBV6-1 and TRBJ2-5, with D possibly TRBD1 on 6 matching bases. CDR3 length: 14 amino acids. Germline CDR1 MNHNS, CDR2 SASEGT. Between the trimmed V and J ends, which lost 6 bases and 5 bases, there was a span of 16 bases. CDR3 bases: TGTGCCAGCAGAGCACCACAGGGTTCCGAGACCCAGTACTTC. Amino acid sequence: CASRAPQGSETQYF.

The chain recombines TRBV4-3 with TRBJ2-1; D is unresolved. Germline loops: CDR1 LGHNA, CDR2 YSLEER. Trimming took 0 bases from V and 5 from J, leaving 8 bases between them. The CDR3 is made up of 14 amino acids. The CDR3 loop reads CASSQEALHNEQFF. The CDR3 DNA reads as TGCGCCAGCAGCCAAGAAGCCCTTCACAATGAGCAGTTCTTC.

This clone was seen just once. CDR3 region: CASSSPGGPAYNEQFF. In DNA, the CDR3 is TGTGCCAGCAGCTCCCCCGGAGGGCCAGCCTACAATGAGCAGTTCTTC. The chain is built from TRBV28 and TRBJ2-1; a weak D match, TRBD2 (6 bases). With 6 bases removed from V and 2 bases from J, the gap between germline ends came to 17 bases. The CDR3 runs 16 residues. Germline CDR1 reads MDHEN; CDR2 reads SYDVKM.

This chain connects TRBV28 to TRBJ1-6; TRBD1 might be the D (6 bases). Trimming left V 6 bases short and J 2 bases short, with 17 bases between. Germline CDR1 is MDHEN and CDR2 is SYDVKM. This CDR3 spans 17 amino acids. CDR3 DNA sequence: TGTGCCAGCAGCCTCCTCAGGGGCGGCACCTATAATTCACCCCTCCACTTT. Translation: CASSLLRGGTYNSPLHF.

The chain recombines TRBV2 with TRBJ2-7, with 12 bases identical to TRBD1. Germline CDR1 is SNHLY and CDR2 is FYNNEI. The V and J ends lost 9 bases and 6 bases, in that order; junction bases with no gene match: 9. The CDR3 contains 14 residues. The CDR3 region is CASLGGTGGFEQYF. CDR3 in DNA: TGTGCCAGTTTGGGTGGGACAGGGGGCTTCGAGCAGTACTTC.

The genes are TRBV19 and TRBJ2-3; D gene uncertain. The germline V gene encodes CDR1 LNHDA and CDR2 SQIVND (reference sequence). The V end lost 0 bases, the J end lost 3 bases, and 4 bases lay between the germline ends. The CDR3 consists of 13 residues. This chain's CDR3 is CASSIDGTDTQYF. The DNA for the CDR3 is TGTGCCAGTAGTATAGACGGGACAGATACGCAGTATTTT.

The CDR3 bases are TGTGCCAGCAGTCTTAGGGCGGGAGGCCGATCAGATACGCAGTATTTT. It yields the protein CASSLRAGGRSDTQYF. The chain has TRBV27 and TRBJ2-3; the match to TRBD2 covers 8 bases. Trimming removed 5 bases from V and 4 bases from J; junction bases left unmatched: 11. The CDR3 is made up of 16 amino acids. Germline CDR1 is MNHEY and CDR2 is SMNVEV (reference sequence).

This sequence joins TRBV5-5 and TRBJ2-7; tentative D call: TRBD2 (5 bases). The CDR3 sequence is 14 residues long. Germline values: CDR1 SGHKS, CDR2 YYEKEE (reference sequence). V was cut by 0 bases and J by 3 bases, with 10 bases left in between. The CDR3 coding sequence is TGTGCCAGCAGCTTGGGAACGGGGAACTACGAGCAGTACTTC. Protein sequence: CASSLGTGNYEQYF.

A few counts support this clone. The rearrangement joins TRBV2 to TRBJ2-5; D perhaps matches TRBD2 (6 bases). The V end lost 8 bases, the J end lost 2 bases, and 15 bases lay between the germline ends. CDR3 length: 14 amino acids. CDR1 is SNHLY and CDR2 is FYNNEI in the germline V gene. The CDR3 bases are TGTGCCAGCTTTAAATGGGGACTTCAAGAGACCCAGTACTTC. It translates to CASFKWGLQETQYF.

V usage is TRBV5-6 and J usage is TRBJ1-3; D perhaps matches TRBD1 (5 bases). The V gene's germline CDR1 is SGHDT and CDR2 YYEEEE. The CDR3 runs to 16 residues. V was shortened by 6 bases and J by 0 bases, with 16 bases between the two germline ends. DNA for the CDR3: TGTGCCAGCACCCTAGGAGGGGATTTCTCTGGAAACACCATATATTTT. This encodes CASTLGGDFSGNTIYF. The full variable domain, with the rest looked up from reference TRBV5-6 and TRBJ1-3, is DAGVTQSPTHLIKTRGQQVTLRCSPKSGHDTVSWYQQALGQGPQFIFQYYEEEERQRGNFPDRFSGHQFPNYSSELNVNALLLGDSALYLCASTLGGDFSGNTIYFGEGSWLTVV.

The chain recombines TRBV7-2 with TRBJ2-7; 7 positions agree with TRBD2. The J segment lost 5 bases and the V segment lost 6 bases, leaving 7 bases of the junction unmatched. The CDR3 runs to 13 residues. Per the germline V gene, CDR1 is SGHTA and CDR2 is FQGNSA. CDR3 sequence: CASSYSGGDEQYF. The CDR3 coding sequence is TGTGCCAGCAGTTATTCGGGGGGAGACGAGCAGTACTTC.

The chain combines TRBV19 with TRBJ2-1; D is ambiguous. This CDR3 has 11 residues. Germline V lookup: CDR1 LNHDA, CDR2 SQIVND (reference sequence). Trimming cost V 10 bases and J 4 bases, with 8 bases left between them. CDR3 in DNA: TGTGCCACCCGAGAGTACAATGAGCAGTTCTTC. Translation: CATREYNEQFF.

The rearrangement joins TRBV29-1 to TRBJ2-2; D call uncertain. V gave up 0 bases and J gave up 6 bases, with 8 bases separating them. Germline CDR1 and CDR2: SQVTM and ANQGSEA. This CDR3 region has 13 residues. The CDR3 DNA is TGCAGCGTTGAAGACCGAGTTCCCGGGGAGCTGTTTTTT. Its translation: CSVEDRVPGELFF.